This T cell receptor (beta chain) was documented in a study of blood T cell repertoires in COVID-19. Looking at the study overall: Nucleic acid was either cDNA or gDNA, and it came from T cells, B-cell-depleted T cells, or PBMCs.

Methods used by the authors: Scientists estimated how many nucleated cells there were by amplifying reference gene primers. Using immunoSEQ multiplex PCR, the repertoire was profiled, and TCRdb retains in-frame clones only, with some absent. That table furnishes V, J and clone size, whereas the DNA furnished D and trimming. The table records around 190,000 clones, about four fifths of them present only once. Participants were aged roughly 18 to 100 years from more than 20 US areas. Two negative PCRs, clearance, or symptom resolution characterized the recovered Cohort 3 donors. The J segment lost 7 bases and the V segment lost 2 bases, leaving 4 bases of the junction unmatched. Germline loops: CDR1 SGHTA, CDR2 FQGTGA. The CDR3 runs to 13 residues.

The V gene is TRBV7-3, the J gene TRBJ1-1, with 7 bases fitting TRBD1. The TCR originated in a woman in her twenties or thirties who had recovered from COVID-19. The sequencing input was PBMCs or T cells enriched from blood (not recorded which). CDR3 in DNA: TGTGCCAGCAGCTTACGGCAGGGGGGTGAAGCTTTCTTT. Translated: CASSLRQGGEAFF.